Below, 21 T cell receptor beta chains from the same sample are listed, as sequenced in a study of T cells in Graves' hyperthyroidism and ophthalmopathy. Regions amplified from RNA transcripts were the TCR beta CDR3 regions. During a first-round RT-PCR of the TCR CDR3, the HTBI primer set was used. TCRdb processed the multiplex PCR reads anew with MiXCR; each CDR3 protein has one entry. The table lists roughly 500,000 distinct CDR3 sequences, 14% of them singletons. The material sequenced was blood. Source of these receptors: a woman in her 30s with Graves' hyperthyroidism that later progressed to Graves' ophthalmopathy.

This clonotype appeared many times. The J gene is TRBJ1-1, the V gene TRBV27, with 7 nucleotides matching TRBD1. The junction had 7 bases not matched to a gene; V was cut back by 0 bases and J by 6 bases. Germline assignment: CDR1 MNHEY and CDR2 SMNVEV (reference sequence). The CDR3 consists of 15 residues. The CDR3 sequence: CASSLSWQGTAEAFF. In DNA, the CDR3 is TGTGCCAGCAGTTTATCGTGGCAGGGGACAGCTGAAGCTTTCTTT.

Many counts were recorded for this clonotype. This rearrangement joins TRBV5-5 to TRBJ1-1; no definite D call. Germline V CDR1 and CDR2: SGHKS, YYEKEE (reference sequence). The CDR3 is 12 residues long. Trimming left V 1 base short and J 6 bases short, with 7 bases between. DNA of the CDR3: TGTGCCAGCAGCTTGTTCAGTCCTGAAGCTTTCTTT. This gives the protein CASSLFSPEAFF.

The genes are TRBV24-1 and TRBJ2-7, with D possibly matching TRBD2 (5 bases). V lost 4 bases to trimming and J lost 6 bases, with 18 bases between them. CDR3 size: 15 residues. The germline V gene has CDR1 KGHDR and CDR2 SFDVKD. The CDR3 region is CATSDSAGGVSEQYF. The CDR3 DNA reads TGTGCCACCAGTGACTCGGCGGGTGGAGTAAGCGAGCAGTACTTC.

This clonotype was recorded at least ten times. V is TRBV12-3 or TRBV12-4 and J is TRBJ2-7; tentatively, D is TRBD1 (5 bases). The CDR3 is 15 amino acids. V shed 6 bases and J shed 1 base, with 16 bases lying between them. CDR3 in amino acids: CASSSGQGISYEQYF. The CDR3 DNA reads TGTGCCAGCAGCTCCGGACAAGGTATTTCCTACGAGCAGTACTTC.

This clonotype occurred many times. The chain joins TRBV6-1 to TRBJ2-1; TRBD2 agrees at 12 bases. V gave up 6 bases and J gave up 6 bases; unmatched junction bases: 6. Per germline, CDR1 MNHNS and CDR2 SASEGT. The CDR3 consists of 15 residues. The CDR3 sequence is CASRRLAGGRNEQFF. The CDR3 nucleotides are TGTGCCAGCAGGAGGCTAGCGGGAGGGCGCAATGAGCAGTTCTTC.

Ten or more counts support this clonotype. This chain's CDR3 is CSAPGLAENIQYF. DNA of the CDR3: TGCAGTGCACCCGGGCTAGCGGAAAACATTCAGTACTTC. The chain recombines TRBV20-1 with TRBJ2-4, with 7 nucleotides matching TRBD2. The CDR3 has 13 amino acids. V gave up 6 bases and J gave up 5 bases; unmatched junction bases: 7. Germline-derived CDR1 and CDR2 are DFQATT and SNEGSKA (reference sequence).

This clonotype was recorded at least ten times. The chain has TRBV10-3 and TRBJ2-7, with D maybe TRBD2 (6 bases). From germline, CDR1 is ENHRY and CDR2 SYGVKD. The CDR3 is 12 residues long. V lost 7 bases and J 1 base, leaving 8 bases between the germline ends. CDR3 DNA: TGTGCCATCACCGGGAGTTCCTACGAGCAGTACTTC. Protein sequence: CAITGSSYEQYF.

This clonotype was seen many times. CDR3 nucleotide sequence: TGTGCCAGCAACCCGGCGAGTTATGGTTTGACAGGGGATGGCTACACCTTC. This sequence encodes CASNPASYGLTGDGYTF. The rearrangement joins TRBV2 to TRBJ1-2, with 8 bases matching TRBD1. The trim removed 7 bases at V and 6 bases at J, leaving 19 bases unmatched. CDR3 length: 17 amino acids. Germline V gene sequence: CDR1 SNHLY, CDR2 FYNNEI.

CDR3 in amino acids: CASGLVPPSILFF. The CDR3 DNA follows: TGTGCTAGTGGTTTGGTCCCCCCTAGTATCCTGTTCTTC. The V and J genes are TRBV12-5 and TRBJ2-1, with unresolved D. V was cut by 0 bases and J by 15 bases, with 15 bases left in between. The germline V gene has CDR1 LGHNT and CDR2 FRNRAP. This CDR3 has 13 residues.

With respect to this clonotype: The germline gene is not matched at one end of the junction; a read error may be the cause. This chain uses TRBV20-1 with TRBJ2-1, with TRBD2 matching 8 bases. The CDR3 length is 14 residues. Germline CDR1 reads DFQATT; CDR2 reads SNEGSKA (reference sequence). The CDR3 here is CSARSGSTYNGQFF. The CDR3 coding sequence is TGCAGTGCTCGAAGCGGGAGTACCTACAATGGGCAGTTCTTC.

This rearrangement joins TRBV5-1 to TRBJ2-6; D unresolved. V was shortened by 2 bases and J by 2 bases, with 8 bases between the two germline ends. This CDR3 spans 15 amino acids. Germline V lookup: CDR1 SGHRS, CDR2 YFSETQ. For the CDR3, the DNA is TGCGCCAGCAGCTTTTTGTCTCCTGGGGCCAACGTCCTGACTTTC. Translating gives CASSFLSPGANVLTF.

This clonotype was counted at least ten times. V is TRBV12-3 or TRBV12-4 and J is TRBJ2-7, with D perhaps being TRBD1 or TRBD2 (5 bases each). The CDR3 loop spans 12 amino acids. Between the trimmed V and J ends, which lost 4 bases and 11 bases, there was a span of 15 bases. The CDR3 region has the DNA TGTGCCAGCAGTTCTGGGACGCTGGGGGAGTACTTC. Protein product: CASSSGTLGEYF.

This rearrangement joins TRBV5-1 to TRBJ2-7; TRBD1 aligns across 7 bases. This CDR3 contains 14 residues. CDR1 is SGHRS and CDR2 is YFSETQ in the germline V gene. J lost 5 bases, V lost 7 bases, and 12 bases had no gene match. CDR3 sequence reads: CASARDSGSDEQYF. CDR3 in DNA: TGCGCCAGCGCCAGGGACAGCGGTTCCGACGAGCAGTACTTC.

A few counts support this clonotype. This sequence joins TRBV12-3 or TRBV12-4 and TRBJ1-2, with 11 bases aligning to TRBD1. The CDR3 runs 16 residues. Germline trimming cut 7 bases from V and 6 bases from J; bases unmatched to any gene: 13. The CDR3 here is CASTLPGTGGRDGYTF. CDR3 DNA sequence: TGTGCCAGCACCTTGCCGGGGACAGGGGGTCGGGATGGCTACACCTTC.

Ten or more counts support this clonotype. The chain is built from TRBV28 and TRBJ1-2; D gene ambiguous. This CDR3 is 11 amino acids long. The germline V and J ends were trimmed by 4 bases and 6 bases, with 6 bases remaining between them. Germline V gene data show CDR1 as MDHEN and CDR2 as SYDVKM. This CDR3 reads CASSSRNGYTF. Written as DNA, the CDR3 is TGTGCCAGCAGTTCCCGAAATGGCTACACCTTC.

V and J are TRBV11-2 and TRBJ2-7; 7 nucleotides agree with TRBD1. CDR1 and CDR2 from the germline V gene are SGHAT and FQNNGV. The CDR3 runs to 14 residues. The junction had 7 bases not matched to a gene; V was cut back by 4 bases and J by 4 bases. In DNA, the CDR3 is TGTGCCAGCAGCTCCCGGGACAGTCGGTACGAGCAGTACTTC. Translated, it gives CASSSRDSRYEQYF.

This clonotype has at least ten counts. The V call is TRBV18, the J call TRBJ2-5; the D is unclear. The V gene's germline CDR1 is KGHSH and CDR2 LQKENI. V was clipped by 3 bases and J by 5 bases, with 10 bases between them. The CDR3 consists of 13 residues. CDR3 sequence reads: CASSPPYGETQYF. Here the CDR3 DNA reads TGTGCCAGCTCACCGCCTTACGGCGAGACCCAGTACTTC.

This clonotype was seen ten or more times. CDR3 sequence reads: CASSSRQGGYGYTF. In DNA form, the CDR3 reads TGTGCCAGTAGTTCCCGTCAGGGAGGCTATGGCTACACCTTC. The rearrangement links TRBV19 to TRBJ1-2; maybe TRBD1 (5 bases). V was trimmed by 5 bases and J by 4 bases, leaving 14 bases between them. CDR1 is LNHDA and CDR2 is SQIVND in the germline V gene (reference sequence). The CDR3 has 14 amino acids.

The genes are TRBV6-2 or TRBV6-3 and TRBJ2-5, with D unclear. Germline CDR1 and CDR2: MNHEY and SVGEGT. This CDR3 has 18 amino acids. With 6 bases removed from V and 8 bases from J, the gap between germline ends came to 31 bases. The CDR3 DNA sequence: TGTGCCAGCAGAACAACTATCAAGATCGACCCCCGCCTGTTAACCCAGTACTTC. Translated: CASRTTIKIDPRLLTQYF.

This clonotype was recorded at least ten times. The chain employs TRBV6-1 and TRBJ1-3; D gene unclear. Germline CDR1 and CDR2: MNHNS and SASEGT. The CDR3 is 14 residues long. The V end lost 7 bases, the J end lost 0 bases, and 10 bases lay between the germline ends. CDR3 region: CASNEDGSGNTIYF. The CDR3 nucleotides are TGTGCCAGCAACGAGGACGGCTCTGGAAACACCATATATTTT.

This clonotype was observed at least ten times. The J gene is TRBJ1-6, the V gene TRBV28, with 11 bases lining up with TRBD1. The germline V gene encodes CDR1 MDHEN and CDR2 SYDVKM. V lost 5 bases to trimming and J lost 9 bases; unmatched junction nucleotides: 6. This CDR3 has 15 amino acids. Written as DNA, the CDR3 is TGTGCCAGCAGTACGCCGGGACAGGGGGGTTCACCCCTCCACTTT. Amino acids: CASSTPGQGGSPLHF.